Listed below are T cell receptor beta chains from one sample, sequenced in a study of PD-L1 blockade in urothelial cancer. TCRdb's copy holds only in-frame clones and misses some; the assay was immunoSEQ multiplex PCR. The sample gives about 49,000 clones, roughly 78% of which show up once; 8% to 13% is in the top ten. The sample here was PBMCs, taken around atezolizumab (anti-PD-L1) treatment. The receptors stem from an older man with urothelial cancer. Both conserved end residues are part of each CDR3. D genes are given only for firm matches. Clone size is given for some rows only: seen once, a few or many times, or a class if the clone is expanded.

v_call,clone_size,d_call,cdr3_length,j_call,cdr3_nt,cdr3_aa
TRBV7-8,NA,TRBD2,15,TRBJ2-5,TGTGCCAGCAGCCCGGGGACTAGCGGGGCGGAGACCCAGTACTTC,CASSPGTSGAETQYF
TRBV11-2,NA,NA,17,TRBJ2-3,TGTGCCAGCAGCTTGACAGCTGACACTGGAGCGAGAGATACGCAGTATTTT,CASSLTADTGARDTQYF
TRBV6-1,NA,NA,15,TRBJ1-1,TGTGCCAGTTCACCCAGGGACTACCTGAACACTGAAGCTTTCTTT,CASSPRDYLNTEAFF
TRBV19,few,NA,13,TRBJ2-1,TGTGCCAGCCGAGATCGGTTGTACAATGAGCAGTTCTTC,CASRDRLYNEQFF
TRBV4-1,NA,NA,16,TRBJ1-6,TGCGCCAGCAGCCTGACCGACAGCTCCTATAATTCACCCCTCCACTTT,CASSLTDSSYNSPLHF
TRBV18,NA,NA,13,TRBJ1-1,TGTGCCAGCTCACCCGACACCGCAGCTGAAGCTTTCTTT,CASSPDTAAEAFF
TRBV14,few,TRBD1,13,TRBJ2-7,TGTGCCAGCAGCCAAGATTGGGGGACAGCGGAGTACTTC,CASSQDWGTAEYF
TRBV28,NA,TRBD1,16,TRBJ2-1,TGTGCCAGCAGTTTAGGGGGACAGGGTAGGGACAATGAGCAGTTCTTC,CASSLGGQGRDNEQFF
TRBV19,NA,NA,11,TRBJ2-2,TGTGCCAGTACTAACACCGGGGAGCTGTTTTTT,CASTNTGELFF
TRBV23-1,NA,TRBD2,19,TRBJ2-1,TGCGCCAGCAGTCAATCTGGCGGGAGATTCTCCAGCTCCTACAATGAGCAGTTCTTC,CASSQSGGRFSSSYNEQFF
TRBV5-1,NA,NA,14,TRBJ1-2,TGCGCCAGCAGCCCCCGACGGGGGGACTATGGCTACACCTTC,CASSPRRGDYGYTF
TRBV23-1,many,TRBD1,17,TRBJ1-2,TGCGCCAGCGGTGCCGCACCCGGGACAGGGAACTGGGATGGCTACACCTTC,CASGAAPGTGNWDGYTF
TRBV11-2,NA,NA,16,TRBJ2-7,TGTGCCAGCAGCCCAGGGACGATCACAGGGTCTTACGAGCAGTACTTC,CASSPGTITGSYEQYF
TRBV14,NA,NA,13,TRBJ2-7,TGTGCCAGCAGCCAAGATACAGGGATCGAGCAGTACTTC,CASSQDTGIEQYF
TRBV15,NA,NA,16,TRBJ1-5,TGTGCCACCAGCAGAGAGGACCAGGGGAGACATCAGCCCCAGCATTTT,CATSREDQGRHQPQHF
TRBV6-6,few,NA,13,TRBJ2-7,TGTGCCAGCAGGGCTGGACAGACCTACGAGCAGTACTTC,CASRAGQTYEQYF
TRBV2,NA,NA,12,TRBJ2-4,TGTGCCAGCAGTCAAGCCAAAAACATTCAGTACTTC,CASSQAKNIQYF
TRBV5-1,NA,TRBD2,16,TRBJ2-1,TGCGCCAGCAGCCCTTCTAGCGGGATTGCCTACAATGAGCAGTTCTTC,CASSPSSGIAYNEQFF
TRBV18,NA,NA,14,TRBJ2-5,TGTGCCAGCTCACCCGGGACACCCCAAGAGACCCAGTACTTC,CASSPGTPQETQYF
TRBV2,NA,TRBD1,14,TRBJ1-2,TGTGCCAGCAGTGGTGGGACAGGGGGTCTTGGCTACACCTTC,CASSGGTGGLGYTF
TRBV10-3,NA,NA,13,TRBJ2-5,TGTGCCATCAGTGAACGGACAGAAGAGACCCAGTACTTC,CAISERTEETQYF
TRBV10-1,NA,NA,13,TRBJ1-1,TGCGCCAGCAGTGAAAATGCGGGAACTGAAGCTTTCTTT,CASSENAGTEAFF
TRBV7-2,NA,TRBD1,14,TRBJ1-1,TGTGCCAGCAGCTTAGGCAGGGGGTCCACTGAAGCTTTCTTT,CASSLGRGSTEAFF
TRBV18,once,NA,15,TRBJ2-7,TGTGCCAGCTCACCTCCGGGACTCCGAGGGTACGAGCAGTACTTC,CASSPPGLRGYEQYF
TRBV9,once,NA,14,TRBJ2-2,TGTGCCAGCAGCCTACAGACGACGTCCGGGGAGCTGTTTTTT,CASSLQTTSGELFF
TRBV7-2,few,TRBD2,16,TRBJ2-1,TGTGCCAGCAGCTTTCGTGGGACTAGCGGGATAGATGAGCAGTTCTTC,CASSFRGTSGIDEQFF
TRBV19,NA,NA,16,TRBJ2-1,TGTGCCAGTAGTATAGATCGGCTAGTTGTGTTCAATGAGCAGTTCTTC,CASSIDRLVVFNEQFF
TRBV4-1,NA,NA,13,TRBJ2-5,TGCGCCAGCAGCCAAGATCGGGAAGAGACCCAGTACTTC,CASSQDREETQYF
TRBV9,NA,NA,17,TRBJ2-6,TGTGCCAGCAGCGTAGCTCAGGGGCTGGGTGGGGCCAACGTCCTGACTTTC,CASSVAQGLGGANVLTF
TRBV12-5,NA,TRBD2,17,TRBJ2-2,TGTGCTAGTGGTTTGGTCCGGACTAGCGGATACACCGGGGAGCTGTTTTTT,CASGLVRTSGYTGELFF
TRBV6-6,NA,TRBD1,15,TRBJ1-5,TGTGCCAGCAGCGGGGACAGGGGAAGCAATCAGCCCCAGCATTTT,CASSGDRGSNQPQHF
TRBV5-1,NA,TRBD2,14,TRBJ2-1,TGCGCCAGCAGCGAGCGGGGCCCCTACAATGAGCAGTTCTTC,CASSERGPYNEQFF